A selection of T cell receptor beta chains follows, all from one sample in a study of blood T cells in healthy people across ages. One entry per CDR3 protein results from TCRdb running MiXCR on the 5' RACE reads. Among some 1.1 million distinct CDR3 sequences listed, more than 30% were seen once. The specimen sequenced was blood. The receptors here all came from a man between 18 and 29 years old in good health. The CDR3 runs from the conserved cysteine through the conserved F or W. The D gene is left open where the match is weak. The size field is filled for only some rows; it gives once, few, many or a size class.

j_gene,abundance,v_gene,d_gene,CDR3aa,CDR3nt
TRBJ1-2,few,TRBV28,-,CASSSRQIYGYTF,TGTGCCAGCAGTTCCCGCCAAATTTATGGCTACACCTTC
TRBJ2-3,many,TRBV7-2,-,CASSLDIDTQYF,TGTGCCAGCAGCTTAGATATAGATACGCAGTATTTT
TRBJ2-1,many,TRBV24-1,-,CATSDLGYEQFF,TGTGCCACCAGTGATTTAGGTTATGAGCAGTTCTTC
TRBJ1-4,few,TRBV6-2/TRBV6-3,-,CASSLRTAEKLFF,TGTGCCAGCAGCCTCCGGACAGCTGAAAAACTGTTTTTT
TRBJ2-4,-,TRBV4-2,TRBD2,CASSQGLAGDWLAKNIQYF,TGTGCCAGCAGCCAAGGACTAGCGGGGGATTGGTTAGCCAAAAACATTCAGTACTTC
TRBJ1-6,-,TRBV28,-,CASSLSRVAYNSPLHF,TGTGCCAGCAGTTTATCCAGGGTGGCCTATAATTCACCCCTCCACTTT
TRBJ2-3,-,TRBV10-3,-,CAISEGGTSTDTQYF,TGTGCCATCAGTGAGGGAGGGACGAGCACAGATACGCAGTATTTT
TRBJ1-2,-,TRBV6-6,TRBD1,CASRQGRVYGYTF,TGTGCCAGCAGACAGGGGAGGGTCTATGGCTACACCTTC
TRBJ2-3,few,TRBV20-1,-,CSAMGTSPLADTQYF,TGCAGTGCTATGGGGACATCCCCTTTGGCAGATACGCAGTATTTT
TRBJ1-1,few,TRBV29-1,-,CSGIRNTEAFF,TGCAGCGGGATCAGGAACACTGAAGCTTTCTTT
TRBJ2-2,-,TRBV4-2,-,CASSQNPGTATGELFF,TGTGCCAGCAGCCAAAATCCCGGAACCGCCACCGGGGAGCTGTTTTTT
TRBJ2-2,-,TRBV7-9,-,CAGSYFRGSVGELFF,TGTGCCGGCAGCTACTTCCGGGGAAGTGTCGGGGAGCTGTTTTTT
TRBJ2-1,-,TRBV29-1,TRBD1,CSVEGLGDRSYNEQFF,TGCAGCGTTGAGGGGCTTGGGGACAGATCCTACAATGAGCAGTTCTTC
TRBJ2-7,-,TRBV4-3,-,CASSQAWGGISYEQYF,TGCGCCAGCAGCCAAGCGTGGGGAGGCATCTCCTACGAGCAGTACTTC
TRBJ2-1,-,TRBV7-6,-,CASSLGGGNLGAPSYNGQFF,TGTGCCAGCAGCTTAGGGGGGGGCAATTTGGGGGCTCCCTCCTACAATGGGCAGTTCTTC
TRBJ1-6,-,TRBV7-9,-,CASSLHQDSPLHF,TGTGCCAGCAGCTTACACCAGGATTCACCCCTCCACTTT
TRBJ2-5,-,TRBV14,-,CASSQVQEIQYF,TGTGCCAGCAGCCAAGTTCAGGAGATCCAGTACTTC
TRBJ2-7,few,TRBV6-5,TRBD1,CASSYSGTGGLYEQYF,TGTGCCAGCAGTTACTCCGGGACAGGGGGATTGTACGAGCAGTACTTC
TRBJ2-1,-,TRBV20-1,-,CSAIRPDRDYNEQFF,TGCAGTGCTATACGACCCGATAGGGACTACAATGAGCAGTTCTTC
TRBJ1-2,few,TRBV6-2/TRBV6-3,-,CASSPGRGGLNYGYTF,TGTGCCAGCAGTCCTGGCCGCGGGGGACTTAACTATGGCTACACCTTC
TRBJ2-7,-,TRBV21-1,-,CASSKSGHSYEQYF,TGTGCCAGCAGCAAATCGGGACACAGCTACGAGCAGTACTTC
TRBJ2-3,-,TRBV20-1,-,CSARDLRRAGDTQYF,TGCAGTGCTAGAGATTTGAGGCGGGCGGGAGATACGCAGTATTTT
TRBJ2-1,-,TRBV5-6,TRBD2,CASSLETSGNNEQFF,TGTGCCAGCAGCTTGGAAACTAGCGGAAACAATGAGCAGTTCTTC
TRBJ1-1,once,TRBV20-1,-,CSASWGRNTEAFF,TGCAGTGCTAGTTGGGGGCGGAACACTGAAGCTTTCTTT
TRBJ1-1,few,TRBV29-1,-,CSTTEGTEAFF,TGCAGCACTACGGAGGGAACTGAAGCTTTCTTT
TRBJ1-1,-,TRBV20-1,-,CSAQDPGTLNTEAFF,TGCAGTGCTCAAGATCCGGGGACATTGAACACTGAAGCTTTCTTT
TRBJ2-1,few,TRBV20-1,-,CSASGPAFYEQFF,TGCAGTGCTAGCGGACCGGCCTTCTATGAGCAGTTCTTC
TRBJ2-3,many,TRBV7-2,-,CASSLGFGTDTQYF,TGTGCCAGCAGCTTAGGGTTCGGCACAGATACGCAGTATTTT
TRBJ2-3,-,TRBV7-3,TRBD1,CASNKSLLTGGVDTQYF,TGTGCCAGCAACAAATCTTTGTTGACAGGGGGCGTAGATACGCAGTATTTT
TRBJ2-1,-,TRBV6-2/TRBV6-3,TRBD1,CASSGTGRDNEQFF,TGTGCCAGCAGTGGGACAGGGCGGGACAATGAGCAGTTCTTC
TRBJ1-2,few,TRBV9,-,CASSVGCRNTF,TGTGCCAGCAGCGTAGGTTGCCGGAACACCTTC
TRBJ2-1,few,TRBV5-1,-,CASTRDKLLEQFF,TGCGCCAGCACTCGAGACAAACTTCTGGAGCAGTTCTTC
TRBJ2-7,-,TRBV29-1,-,CSVCETTYEQYF,TGCAGCGTTTGCGAGACAACCTACGAGCAGTACTTC
TRBJ1-1,-,TRBV6-5,-,CASRMDSTEAFF,TGTGCCAGCAGGATGGACAGCACTGAAGCTTTCTTT
TRBJ2-5,many,TRBV3-1,-,CASSRRDNRQETQYF,TGTGCCAGCAGCCGCCGGGACAACAGACAAGAGACCCAGTACTTC
TRBJ2-3,-,TRBV15,-,CATSRVLGRSGDTQYF,TGTGCCACCAGCAGAGTCCTTGGCAGGTCAGGAGATACGCAGTATTTT
TRBJ1-6,-,TRBV9,-,CASSVGDLGKHSPLHF,TGTGCCAGCAGCGTAGGGGATCTGGGGAAGCATTCACCCCTCCACTTT
TRBJ1-2,few,TRBV4-1,-,CASSQDQRRASYGYTF,TGCGCCAGCAGCCAAGATCAGCGCAGGGCCTCATATGGCTACACCTTC
TRBJ2-1,many,TRBV11-2,TRBD2,CASSLIPSGGRNEQFF,TGTGCCAGCAGCTTAATTCCTAGCGGGGGGAGGAATGAGCAGTTCTTC
TRBJ2-1,few,TRBV9,-,CASSGSWGSYNEQFF,TGTGCCAGCAGCGGTAGTTGGGGTTCATACAATGAGCAGTTCTTC
TRBJ1-2,-,TRBV4-2,TRBD1,CASSQEGTECGRGYGYTF,TGTGCCAGCAGCCAAGAGGGGACAGAGTGTGGGCGTGGCTATGGCTACACCTTC
TRBJ2-1,few,TRBV6-1,-,CASSREWGQIVLRSYNEQFF,TGTGCCAGCAGTAGGGAATGGGGGCAGATCGTCCTCCGCTCCTACAATGAGCAGTTCTTC
TRBJ1-6,few,TRBV20-1,-,CSARVSSYNSPLHF,TGCAGTGCTAGAGTCAGCTCCTATAATTCACCCCTCCACTTT
TRBJ2-1,-,TRBV7-2,-,CASSSGRGTDEQFF,TGTGCCAGCAGCTCAGGACGGGGCACCGATGAGCAGTTCTTC
TRBJ2-3,-,TRBV4-2,TRBD2,CASSQAGRGEDTQYF,TGTGCCAGCAGCCAAGCGGGGCGGGGGGAAGATACGCAGTATTTT
TRBJ1-6,-,TRBV12-3/TRBV12-4,-,CASRPAVRQGRTYNSPLHF,TGTGCCAGCAGGCCCGCGGTGAGGCAGGGTCGGACCTATAATTCACCCCTCCACTTT
TRBJ1-2,few,TRBV10-3,TRBD1,CAISEGTGSGYTF,TGTGCCATCAGTGAGGGGACAGGGAGCGGCTACACCTTC
TRBJ2-1,-,TRBV4-3,TRBD1,CASSQDMGTGGHEQFF,TGCGCCAGCAGCCAAGATATGGGGACAGGGGGCCATGAGCAGTTCTTC
TRBJ2-3,-,TRBV20-1,-,CSVRDPRLPQMDTQYF,TGCAGTGTTAGAGATCCCCGACTACCGCAGATGGATACGCAGTATTTT
TRBJ2-5,-,TRBV7-9,TRBD1,CASSLATGTADQETQYF,TGTGCCAGCAGCTTAGCTACCGGGACAGCGGACCAAGAGACCCAGTACTTC
TRBJ2-2,-,TRBV4-3,TRBD1,CASSQVGRGQGGELFF,TGCGCCAGCAGCCAAGTTGGCAGGGGGCAAGGCGGGGAGCTGTTTTTT
TRBJ2-1,few,TRBV5-1,-,CASSLDRVGANNEQFF,TGCGCCAGCAGCTTGGACAGGGTTGGGGCGAACAATGAGCAGTTCTTC
TRBJ2-3,-,TRBV10-3,-,CATHQGAGDTQYF,TGTGCCACCCATCAAGGTGCAGGGGATACGCAGTATTTT
TRBJ1-1,-,TRBV10-3,TRBD1,CAISGDRGRHNTEAFF,TGTGCCATCAGTGGAGACAGGGGCCGTCATAACACTGAAGCTTTCTTT
TRBJ2-1,-,TRBV11-2,-,CASSSRANPGSYNEQFF,TGTGCCAGCAGCTCCAGAGCTAATCCGGGCTCCTACAATGAGCAGTTCTTC
TRBJ1-2,-,TRBV4-2,-,CASSQAQQATYGYTF,TGTGCCAGCAGCCAAGCGCAGCAGGCTACCTATGGCTACACCTTC
TRBJ1-6,-,TRBV25-1,-,CASSALDSSYNSPLHF,TGTGCCAGCAGTGCTCTGGACAGCTCCTATAATTCACCCCTCCACTTT
TRBJ2-3,many,TRBV5-1,TRBD1,CASSYDRASTDTQYF,TGTGCCAGCAGTTACGACAGGGCTAGCACAGATACGCAGTATTTT
TRBJ2-3,-,TRBV2,TRBD1,CASSYRDSRTDTQYF,TGTGCCAGCAGTTACCGGGACAGCCGCACAGATACGCAGTATTTT
TRBJ2-2,few,TRBV12-3/TRBV12-4,TRBD2,CASSLAGLAVSGELFF,TGTGCCAGCAGTTTAGCGGGACTAGCGGTCTCCGGGGAGCTGTTTTTT